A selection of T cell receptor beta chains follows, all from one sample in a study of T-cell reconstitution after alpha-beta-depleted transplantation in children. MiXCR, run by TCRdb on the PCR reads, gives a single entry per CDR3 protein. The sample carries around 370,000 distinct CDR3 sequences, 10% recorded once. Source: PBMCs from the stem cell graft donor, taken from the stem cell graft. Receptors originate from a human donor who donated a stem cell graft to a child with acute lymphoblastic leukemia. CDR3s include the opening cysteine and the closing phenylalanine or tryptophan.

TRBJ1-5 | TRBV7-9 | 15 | CASSSSGQTNQPQHF
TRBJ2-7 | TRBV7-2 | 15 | CASSLGYGRIYEQYF
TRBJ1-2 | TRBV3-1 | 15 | CASSPRQGIYYGYTF
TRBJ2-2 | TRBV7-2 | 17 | CASSLERPILPTGELFF
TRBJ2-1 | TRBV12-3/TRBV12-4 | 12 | CASSFGGTEQFF
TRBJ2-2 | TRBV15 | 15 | CATSSVGANTGELFF
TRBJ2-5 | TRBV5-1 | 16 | CASSFRGQTGQETQYF
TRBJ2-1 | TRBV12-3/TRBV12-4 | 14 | CASSPSGQINEQFF
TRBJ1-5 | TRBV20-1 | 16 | CSARPFDTGTNQPQHF
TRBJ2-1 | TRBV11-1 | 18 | CASSLSRLGKSSYNEQFF
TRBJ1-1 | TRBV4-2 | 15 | CASSQEGRMNTEAFF
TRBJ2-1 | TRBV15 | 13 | CATSSRGLNEQFF
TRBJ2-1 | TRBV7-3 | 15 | CASSFLAGGDNEQFF
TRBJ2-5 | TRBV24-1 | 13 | CATSDGGQETQYF
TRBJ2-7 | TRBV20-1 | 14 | CSATAGRAEGEQYF
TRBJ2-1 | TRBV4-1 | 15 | CASSQAGAGYNEQFF
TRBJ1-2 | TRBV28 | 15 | CASSPQGATNYGYTF
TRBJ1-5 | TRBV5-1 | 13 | CASSYDSSQPQHF
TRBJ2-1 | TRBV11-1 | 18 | CASSLGGGGRPPYNEQFF
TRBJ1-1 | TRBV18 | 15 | CASSPPQGRSTEAFF
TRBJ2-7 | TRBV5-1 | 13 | CASSLERAYEQYF
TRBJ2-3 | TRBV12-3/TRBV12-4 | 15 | CASSVTGGSTDTQYF
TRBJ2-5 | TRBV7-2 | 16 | CASSFASGVGVETQYF
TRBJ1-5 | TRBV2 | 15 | CASSGLAGGNQPQHF
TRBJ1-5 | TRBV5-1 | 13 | CGSMGRDNQPQHF
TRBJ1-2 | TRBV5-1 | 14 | CASSLEGSDYGYTF
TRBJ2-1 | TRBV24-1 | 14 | CATAGSVVDNEQFF
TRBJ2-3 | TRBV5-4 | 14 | CASSLEDRGDTQYF
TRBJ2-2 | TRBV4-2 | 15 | CASSHLTQATGELFF
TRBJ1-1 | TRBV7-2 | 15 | CASSHRDRVYTEAFF
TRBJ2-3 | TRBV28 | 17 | CASSPQAGGGITDTQYF
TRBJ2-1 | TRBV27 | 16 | CASSLLGLAGYNEQFF
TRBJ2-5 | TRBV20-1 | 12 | CSARTGAETQYF
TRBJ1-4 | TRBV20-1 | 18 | CSAKRLKGREATNEKLFF
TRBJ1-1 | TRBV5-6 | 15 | CASSPLQVMNTEAFF
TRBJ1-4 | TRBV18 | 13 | CASSPSTDEKLFF
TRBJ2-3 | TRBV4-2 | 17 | CASSHEDSGRATDTQYF
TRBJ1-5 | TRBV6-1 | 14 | CASKTRGWNQPQHF
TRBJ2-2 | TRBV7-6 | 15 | CASSLDHSGTGELFF
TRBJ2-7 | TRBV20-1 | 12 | CRASSDSYEQYF
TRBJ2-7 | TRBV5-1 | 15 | CASSLSTGDPYEQYF
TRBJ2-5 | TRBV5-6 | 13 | CASSFGHQETQYF
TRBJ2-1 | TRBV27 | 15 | CASSFPGLAGTEQFF
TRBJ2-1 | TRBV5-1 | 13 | CASSLEWTREQFF
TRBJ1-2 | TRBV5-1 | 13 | CASSFGQDYGYTF
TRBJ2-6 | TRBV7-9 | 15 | CASSLAGVGANVLTF
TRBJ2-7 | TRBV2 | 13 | CASEGQTHYEQYF
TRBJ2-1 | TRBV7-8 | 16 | CASSFEAADSYNEQFF
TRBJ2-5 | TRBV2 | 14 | CASSPEGGLETQYF
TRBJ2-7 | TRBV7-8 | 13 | CAISFGGTYEQYF
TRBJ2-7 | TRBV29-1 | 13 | CSVAARGYYEQYF
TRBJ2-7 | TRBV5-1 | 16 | CASSAWGQEEAYEQYF
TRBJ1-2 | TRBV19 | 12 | CASSPTGFGYTF
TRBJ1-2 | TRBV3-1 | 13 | CASSHGSGDGYTF
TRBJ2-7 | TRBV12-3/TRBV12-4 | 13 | CASRHEISYEQYF